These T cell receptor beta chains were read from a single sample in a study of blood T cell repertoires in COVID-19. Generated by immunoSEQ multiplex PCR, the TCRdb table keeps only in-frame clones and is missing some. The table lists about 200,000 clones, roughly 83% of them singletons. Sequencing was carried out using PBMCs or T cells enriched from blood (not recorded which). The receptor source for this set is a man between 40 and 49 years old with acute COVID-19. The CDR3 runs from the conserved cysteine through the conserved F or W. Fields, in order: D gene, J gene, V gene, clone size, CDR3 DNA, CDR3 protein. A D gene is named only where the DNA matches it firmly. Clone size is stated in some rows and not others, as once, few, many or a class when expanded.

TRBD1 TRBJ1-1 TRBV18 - TGTGCCAGCTCACCCATCCAGGGGGGGAACACTGAAGCTTTCTTT CASSPIQGGNTEAFF
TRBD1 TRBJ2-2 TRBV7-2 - TGTGCCAGCAGCCGACAGGGGGCCGGGGAGCTGTTTTTT CASSRQGAGELFF
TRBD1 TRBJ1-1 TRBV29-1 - TGCAGCACAAGACAGGGTGCGAACACTGAAGCTTTCTTT CSTRQGANTEAFF
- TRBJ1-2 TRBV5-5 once TGTGCCAGCAGCAGACGACAGAGGGGCTACACCTTC CASSRRQRGYTF
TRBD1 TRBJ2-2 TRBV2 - TGTGCCAGCAACGGACAGGGGAGGAACACCGGGGAGCTGTTTTTT CASNGQGRNTGELFF
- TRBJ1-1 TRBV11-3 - TGTGCCAGCAGCTTAGGCGGCCTGAACACTGAAGCTTTCTTT CASSLGGLNTEAFF
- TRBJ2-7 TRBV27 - TGTGCCAGCGGTGACAGACTTGCCTACGAGCAGTACTTC CASGDRLAYEQYF
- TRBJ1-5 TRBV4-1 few TGCGCCAGCAGCCAAGATCCACAGGGAGATCAGCCCCAGCATTTT CASSQDPQGDQPQHF
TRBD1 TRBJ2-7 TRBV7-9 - TGTGCCAGCAGCTTAGGGACAGGGACCTCCGAGCAGTACTTC CASSLGTGTSEQYF
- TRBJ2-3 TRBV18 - TGTGCCAGCTCCCCGAGGCACGATACGCAGTATTTT CASSPRHDTQYF
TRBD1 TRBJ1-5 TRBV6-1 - TGTGCCAGCAGTGGGACCACGGGACAGGGGCTCAATCAGCCCCAGCATTTT CASSGTTGQGLNQPQHF
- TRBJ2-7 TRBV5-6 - TGTGCCAGCAGCCTCGGGTCTCTCGAGCAGTACTTC CASSLGSLEQYF
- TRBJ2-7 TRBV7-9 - TGTGCCAGCAGCTTAGGGGCAGTCTACGAGCAGTACTTC CASSLGAVYEQYF